This entry lists 13 T cell receptor beta chains sequenced from one sample in a study of CD8 T cells in ankylosing spondylitis. TCRdb fed the 5' RACE reads into MiXCR, producing one record per CDR3 protein. The repertoire includes hundreds of thousands of distinct CDR3 sequences, 10% to 13% of them detected once, and 21% sits in the top ten. The sample was blood, either unsorted or a sorted T cell fraction (not recorded which). These TCRs come from a male donor with ankylosing spondylitis or in good health (not recorded which).

This clonotype was counted at least ten times. The chain links TRBV6-6 to TRBJ1-1, with D hard to call. CDR1 and CDR2 (germline): MNHNY, SVGAGI (reference sequence). This CDR3 is built from 13 residues. Between the trimmed V and J ends, which lost 3 bases and 5 bases, there was a span of 10 bases. CDR3 residues: CASSYTDRTEAFF. In nucleotides, the CDR3 is TGTGCCAGCAGTTATACAGATCGAACTGAAGCTTTCTTT.

In its sample, this clonotype was seen a few times. This rearrangement joins TRBV12-5 to TRBJ1-1; 8 bases align to TRBD1. V lost 2 bases to trimming and J lost 3 bases; unmatched junction nucleotides: 5. This CDR3 has 15 amino acids. Germline CDR1 reads LGHNT; CDR2 reads FRNRAP. This CDR3 is CASGLSQGAYTEAFF. As DNA, the CDR3 is TGTGCTAGTGGTTTGTCCCAGGGGGCCTACACTGAAGCTTTCTTT. The full variable domain, with the rest looked up from reference TRBV12-5 and TRBJ1-1, is DARVTQTPRHKVTEMGQEVTMRCQPILGHNTVFWYRQTMMQGLELLAYFRNRAPLDDSGMPKDRFSAEMPDATLATLKIQPSEPRDSAVYFCASGLSQGAYTEAFFGQGTRLTVV.

In this sample, this clonotype turned up many times. The chain recombines TRBV29-1 with TRBJ1-2; D is perhaps TRBD1 (5 bases). The CDR3 runs 17 residues. Trimming pared 1 base from V and 3 bases from J, leaving 21 bases between. Looked up from germline, CDR1 is SQVTM and CDR2 is ANQGSEA. The CDR3 region is CSVEAPGRAGMDYGYTF. CDR3 in DNA: TGCAGCGTTGAAGCGCCGGGCAGGGCGGGGATGGACTATGGCTACACCTTC.

In this sample, this clonotype turned up many times. The genes are TRBV7-6 and TRBJ1-3; D remains ambiguous. This CDR3 is built from 17 residues. The V gene lost 4 bases and the J gene lost 4 bases, with 20 bases spanning the gap. The germline gives CDR1 SGHVS, CDR2 FNYEAQ. The CDR3 sequence is CASSSESGVRSGNTIYF. For the CDR3, the DNA is TGTGCCAGCAGCTCTGAGTCCGGGGTTCGCTCGGGAAACACCATATATTTT.

This rearrangement joins TRBV3-1 to TRBJ1-2; D not certain. The V gene lost 1 base and the J gene lost 0 bases, with 9 bases spanning the gap. The CDR3 length is 15 residues. Looked up from germline, CDR1 is LGHDT and CDR2 is YNNKEL (reference sequence). The CDR3 loop reads CASSQGTVANYGYTF. CDR3 in DNA: TGTGCCAGCAGCCAAGGGACCGTAGCTAACTATGGCTACACCTTC.

The rearrangement uses TRBV5-6 and TRBJ1-4; maybe TRBD1 (5 bases). The CDR3 spans 16 residues. V was pared by 2 bases and J by 2 bases, with 13 bases between. The V gene's germline CDR1 is SGHDT and CDR2 YYEEEE. The CDR3 DNA reads TGTGCCAGCAGCTTACTCGAAGGGGCGACTAATGAAAAACTGTTTTTT. Amino acids: CASSLLEGATNEKLFF.

This clonotype was seen many times. The gene calls are TRBV5-1 and TRBJ2-3; D unclear. The germline CDR1 and CDR2 sequences are SGHRS and YFSETQ. This CDR3 has 14 residues. V lost 4 bases, J lost 3 bases, and 12 bases lay in between. CDR3 in amino acids: CASSPTAETDTQYF. The CDR3 bases are TGCGCCAGCAGCCCAACAGCCGAGACAGATACGCAGTATTTT.

This clonotype has at least ten counts. The chain joins TRBV29-1 to TRBJ2-1; D gene uncertain. The CDR3 consists of 13 residues. Deletions cut 0 bases from V and 8 bases from J, with 11 bases between. CDR1 and CDR2 from the germline V gene are SQVTM and ANQGSEA. The CDR3 DNA is TGCAGCGTTGAAGATACCGGAGCTGATGAGCAGTTCTTC. Translating it yields CSVEDTGADEQFF.

The table lists this clonotype with many counts. The chain combines TRBV5-1 with TRBJ1-4, with no clear D. Germline V CDR1 and CDR2: SGHRS, YFSETQ. Trimming shortened V by 5 bases and J by 6 bases, and 14 bases separated the two germline ends. This CDR3 comprises 14 residues. This CDR3 reads CASRSTAGDEKLFF. DNA for the CDR3: TGCGCCAGCAGAAGTACTGCGGGAGATGAAAAACTGTTTTTT.

To note about this clonotype: Sequence at one end of the junction differs from germline and may be a read error. The rearrangement uses TRBV28 and TRBJ2-7; no clear D. The CDR3 extends over 12 amino acids. The germline CDR1 and CDR2 sequences are MDHEN and SYDVKM. The CDR3 loop is CASSLGSYEQCF. Here the CDR3 DNA reads TGTGCCAGCAGTTTAGGCAGCTACGAGCAGTGCTTC.

Ten or more counts support this clonotype. The chain uses TRBV5-1 and TRBJ1-4, with D unresolved. From germline, CDR1 is SGHRS and CDR2 YFSETQ. The V end was cut by 4 bases, the J end by 12 bases, with 22 bases between. This CDR3 is 15 amino acids long. The CDR3 region has the DNA TGCGCCAGCAGCACCGGACGGAGCCGCGATGGGGAACTGTTTTTT. It specifies CASSTGRSRDGELFF.

This clonotype turned up a few times. J is TRBJ2-1 and V is TRBV5-1, with 9 bases that match TRBD2. CDR1 and CDR2 from the germline V gene are SGHRS and YFSETQ. Trimming cost V 4 bases and J 9 bases; bases outside gene matches: 5. The CDR3 totals 13 residues. Written as DNA, the CDR3 is TGCGCCAGCAGCCAGCGGGGGGAAGGTGAGCAGTTCTTC. Encoded protein: CASSQRGEGEQFF.

This chain uses TRBV7-2 with TRBJ2-3; 9 bases line up with TRBD1. The J segment lost 8 bases and the V segment lost 4 bases, leaving 16 bases of the junction unmatched. Germline V gives CDR1 SGHTA, CDR2 FQGNSA. This CDR3 region has 17 residues. CDR3 residues: CASSSRPRQGGLGTQYF. For the CDR3, the DNA is TGTGCCAGCAGCTCCAGACCTCGACAGGGGGGACTTGGTACGCAGTATTTT.